This entry is about one T cell receptor (beta chain). Its matching antigen is unknown. The CDR3 length is 13 residues. Trimming left V 3 bases short and J 3 bases short, with 9 bases between. CDR1 and CDR2 (germline): LNHDA, SQIVND (reference sequence). Using immunoSEQ multiplex PCR, the repertoire was profiled, and TCRdb retains in-frame clones only, with some absent. The data hold about 110,000 clones, with under 95% observed a single time. These data originate in a study of siplizumab effects on memory and regulatory T cells. Study-wide points: Memory cells seemed less diverse than naive T cells, which seemed major alloresponse contributors. Among mappable alloreactive CD4+ clones, the Treg-derived fraction averaged roughly 70% with siplizumab versus about 27% in controls. Memory cells that were CD4+ and unstimulated gave rise to alloreactive sequences, which siplizumab significantly reduced.

The gene calls are TRBV19 and TRBJ2-7; D is unclear. The material sequenced was Tregs sorted from blood. The receptor was derived from a human donor in good health. Here the CDR3 reads CASSIGELYEQYF. As DNA, the CDR3 is TGTGCCAGTAGTATTGGGGAACTCTACGAGCAGTACTTC.